The present T cell receptor (beta chain) was sequenced within a study of T-cell memory formation after mild COVID-19 (dated by TCRdb to 2020 to 2022). As for the study more broadly: Most TCR sequence clusters were specific to one of the two donors. In two donors, T-cell clones that expanded and contracted after mild COVID-19 were followed by sequencing TCRalpha and TCRbeta repertoires longitudinally. The cohort was made up of two young adult volunteers, one female and one male, who were previously healthy. Beyond this particular receptor, the publication reports: The study covered only two mild cases, and larger cohorts including severe cases with pre-infection samples were considered necessary. SARS-CoV-2 specificity of the second-wave clones peaking on day 37 was not confirmed. Contracting CD4+ clones were found mainly in CM and EM memory subsets, while CD8+ clones were enriched in EMRA. Clones contracting from day 15 to 85 had balanced CD4/CD8 phenotypes, while a second wave expanding from day 15 to 37 was biased towards CD4+. Some responding clones were found in pre-infection memory, which suggests that pre-existing cross-reactive memory T cells took part in the SARS-CoV-2 response.

PBMCs were isolated by Ficoll-Paque density gradient centrifugation. TCRdb names Illumina NovaSeq 6000 as the instrument used. TCRalpha and TCRbeta cDNA libraries were constructed by 5'RACE with constant-segment primers, with sample barcodes and unique molecular identifiers being introduced. Trizol reagent was used to extract RNA from every sample. Library amplification was performed in two PCR steps, and a second sample barcode and Illumina TruSeq adapters were introduced in the second step. Sequencing of the libraries was done on an Illumina NovaSeq, producing 2 x 150 bp paired-end reads. In the authors' own workflow: Reads were demultiplexed and collapsed into UMI-guided consensus sequences with migec v1.2.7. With mixcr v2.1.11, UMI consensuses were aligned to TRA and TRB V and J templates and assembled into clonotypes. Expanded or contracted clonotypes were those called significant by both edgeR and NoisET, with noise models trained on biological replicates. For edgeR calls, the thresholds were a false discovery rate-adjusted p below 0.01 and a log2 fold-change of 1. As an exploratory analysis of dynamics, max-normalized trajectories of the 1000 most abundant clonotypes were examined by PCA with hierarchical clustering. Each responding clone was given a CD4 or CD8 phenotype based on the CD4+ and CD8+ repertoires, which had been sequenced separately. The raw public data were reprocessed by TCRdb itself: fastp quality trimming at Q25, MiXCR clonotype calling, in-frame beta chains only. Entries are consolidated by CDR3 protein sequence, retaining the most common genes and DNA. The V and J calls, along with clone size, are taken from TCRdb and not from the paper's own processing. In this sample the table shows some 68,000 distinct CDR3 sequences, roughly a sixth of which occur a single time. In total, the top ten clones hold 31% of the sample.

This clonotype was observed a few times. Its antigen is unknown. No qualities accompany the bases; no much larger clone lies one base away. The specimen was PBMCs or a T cell subset sorted from them (not recorded which). This TCR came from an adult woman who had mild COVID-19 (a few samples of this study predate the infection). The sample titles of this study are shuffled in the database, so cell type and time point are left out; the donor was told from shared clones.

The DNA sequence reads TGCGCCAGCAGCCAAGCGGAGCGATCTAATGAAAAACTGTTTTTT. It codes for CASSQAERSNEKLFF. The chain joins TRBV4-3 to TRBJ1-4, with no confidently assigned D gene. V and J are truncated by 1 base and 3 bases respectively, leaving an intervening sequence of 9 bases. From a lookup of the germline V gene, CDR1 and CDR2 are LGHNA and YSLEER. From the cysteine through the phenylalanine, the CDR3 covers 15 amino acids. Only CDR3 DNA remains: 45 bases, in frame from the first base.